This T cell receptor (beta chain) was observed in a study of vaccination effects on CD4 cells after COVID-19. The wider study: PBMC cultures contained about 2 million cells per well, 10 IU/ml IL-2 and roughly 9.5 ug/ml peptides.

Germline V gene sequence: CDR1 MDHEN, CDR2 SYDVKM. The ends were cut back, 6 bases at V and 4 bases at J, with 18 bases in the middle. This CDR3 has 15 residues. Profiling relied on immunoSEQ multiplex PCR, and the TCRdb table lists in-frame clones only, not all of them. The data hold fewer than 35,000 clones, with 74% observed a single time. Once cultured for approximately ten days, the cells underwent separation to obtain CD4+ T cells. Each participant was given two doses of one vaccine (BNT162b2 or mRNA-1273). Vaccine recipients had no previous SARS-CoV-2 infection; their nucleocapsid antibodies were negative. Fresh IL-2-containing medium replaced half the medium on days 3 and 7. With respect to this clone: Its target is unknown.

V gene TRBV28 combines with J gene TRBJ2-5; D is possibly TRBD2 (6 bases). The clonotype originates from a human donor who received a COVID-19 vaccine. The starting material was CD4+ T cells from PBMCs cultured without peptide, obtained after COVID-19 vaccination. CDR3 residues: CASSPAGTGGETQYF. The DNA of the CDR3 is TGTGCCAGCAGCCCCGCCGGCACCGGGGGAGAGACCCAGTACTTC. The variable domain in full, with the rest retrieved from reference TRBV28 and TRBJ2-5, is DVKVTQSSRYLVKRTGEKVFLECVQDMDHENMFWYRQDPGLGLRLIYFSYDVKMKEKGDIPEGYSVSREKKERFSLILESASTNQTSMYLCASSPAGTGGETQYFGPGTRLLVL.